Shown below are 23 T cell receptor beta chains from a single sample sequenced in a study of identical twins. Using its own MiXCR run on the 5' RACE reads, TCRdb lists one record per CDR3 protein. The sample lists approximately 350,000 distinct CDR3 sequences, approximately 13% seen once, with roughly 7% in the top ten. These data were likewise used in another study, on yellow fever vaccine responses in identical twins.

Input material: CD8+ T cells sorted from blood. Receptors were obtained from a woman aged 18 to 35 in good health.

This chain links TRBV4-1 with TRBJ2-7, with a weak D call TRBD1 (5 bases). The CDR3 runs to 16 residues. CDR1 is MGHRA and CDR2 is YSYEKL in the germline V gene. The germline V and J ends were trimmed by 1 base and 2 bases, with 15 bases remaining between them. DNA of the CDR3: TGCGCCAGCAGCCAAGTTCCCCAGGGCGAGACCTACGAGCAGTACTTC. Translation: CASSQVPQGETYEQYF.

The V and J genes are TRBV5-4 and TRBJ2-7, with 7 bases fitting TRBD2. The ends lost 4 bases at V and 6 bases at J; junction bases unmatched: 7. Germline CDR1 and CDR2: SGHNT and YYREEE (reference sequence). The CDR3 length is 13 residues. This CDR3 reads CASSPYWGGEQYV. The CDR3 DNA reads TGTGCCAGCAGCCCGTATTGGGGGGGCGAGCAGTACGTC.

This clonotype was counted at least ten times. The chain links TRBV12-3 or TRBV12-4 to TRBJ2-5; TRBD2 is a possible D gene (5 bases). V was shortened by 6 bases and J by 2 bases, with 7 bases between the two germline ends. There are 12 residues in the CDR3. The CDR3 reads CASRGLQETQYF. The CDR3 region has the DNA TGTGCCAGCAGAGGACTGCAAGAGACCCAGTACTTC.

The chain links TRBV9 to TRBJ2-3, with TRBD2 matching over 7 bases. Per germline, CDR1 SGDLS and CDR2 YYNGEE. There are 15 residues in the CDR3. The ends lost 0 bases at V and 0 bases at J; junction bases unmatched: 1. The CDR3 spells CASSVGTRSTDTQYF. The CDR3 nucleotides read TGTGCCAGCAGCGTAGGGACTAGAAGCACAGATACGCAGTATTTT.

This clonotype was seen at least ten times. This sequence joins TRBV11-2 and TRBJ1-3; weak D call: TRBD1 (5 bases). The CDR3 runs 14 residues. The V end was cut by 5 bases, the J end by 1 base, with 9 bases between. Per germline, CDR1 SGHAT and CDR2 FQNNGV. In DNA, the CDR3 is TGTGCCAGCAGCCTGGGGGGTTCTGGAAACACCATATATTTT. Protein: CASSLGGSGNTIYF.

This clonotype has only a few counts. The chain links TRBV29-1 to TRBJ1-2; D is undetermined. CDR3 length equals 13 residues. V was shortened by 7 bases and J by 4 bases, with 16 bases between the two germline ends. The germline V gene has CDR1 SQVTM and CDR2 ANQGSEA. As DNA, the CDR3 is TGCAGCGCCACCGATCACTCGGGCTATGGCTACACCTTC. It codes for CSATDHSGYGYTF.

This clonotype was picked up a small number of times. This chain joins TRBV11-2 and TRBJ2-5, with 10 bases identical to TRBD2. The CDR3 is made up of 16 amino acids. Unmatched junction bases numbered 3, after V lost 0 bases and J lost 2 bases. The germline V gene encodes CDR1 SGHAT and CDR2 FQNNGV. The CDR3 DNA sequence: TGTGCCAGCAGCTTAGAACTAGCGGGGTCGCAAGAGACCCAGTACTTC. This translates into CASSLELAGSQETQYF.

In this sample, this clonotype turned up a few times. The rearrangement joins TRBV14 to TRBJ2-5; 7 positions match TRBD2. Trimming cost V 1 base and J 2 bases; bases outside gene matches: 13. This CDR3 spans 18 amino acids. The germline gives CDR1 SGHDN, CDR2 FVKESK. The CDR3 reads CASSQAIKLRELQETQYF. In DNA form, the CDR3 reads TGTGCCAGCAGCCAAGCAATCAAGTTGCGGGAGCTTCAAGAGACCCAGTACTTC.

This clonotype was seen a few times. One end of the junction fails to match germline, which may point to a read error. This chain connects TRBV29-1 to TRBJ2-7; 9 nucleotides align to TRBD2. CDR3 size: 10 residues. Germline loops: CDR1 SQVTM, CDR2 ANQGSEA. DNA for the CDR3: TGCAGCGTGGAAGCGGGAGGCGAGTACTTC. This encodes CSVEAGGEYF.

This clonotype appeared a few times. The V call is TRBV5-1, the J call TRBJ2-3, with D tentatively TRBD2 (5 bases). Germline values: CDR1 SGHRS, CDR2 YFSETQ. The CDR3 is 16 amino acids. V was cut by 2 bases and J by 3 bases, with 16 bases left in between. The CDR3 is CASSFLWELGTDTQYF. The DNA for the CDR3 is TGCGCCAGCAGCTTCTTGTGGGAGCTGGGGACAGATACGCAGTATTTT. Full variable domain (rest looked up from reference TRBV5-1 and TRBJ2-3): KAGVTQTPRYLIKTRGQQVTLSCSPISGHRSVSWYQQTPGQGLQFLFEYFSETQRNKGNFPGRFSGRQFSNSRSEMNVSTLELGDSALYLCASSFLWELGTDTQYFGPGTRLTVL.

In its sample, this clonotype was seen many times. The chain links TRBV12-3 or TRBV12-4 to TRBJ1-5; TRBD1 matches 9 bases. This CDR3 contains 14 residues. With V trimmed by 5 bases and J by 6 bases, 5 bases remained unmatched. The CDR3 protein is CASSPRQGGQPQHF. Written as DNA, the CDR3 is TGTGCCAGCAGTCCCCGACAGGGGGGTCAGCCCCAGCATTTT.

This clonotype was observed many times. This rearrangement joins TRBV12-3 or TRBV12-4 to TRBJ1-1; perhaps TRBD1 as D (6 bases). The CDR3 spans 14 residues. Trimming took off 6 bases at V and 7 bases at J, with 18 bases between the two ends. Here the CDR3 reads CASRFKGGAGEAFF. DNA of the CDR3: TGTGCCAGCAGATTTAAAGGGGGGGCTGGTGAAGCTTTCTTT.

The chain's CDR3 is CASSYGQGTEQYF. As DNA, the CDR3 is TGTGCCAGCAGTTATGGACAGGGAACCGAGCAGTACTTC. This chain connects TRBV6-5 to TRBJ2-7; 8 bases are a match to TRBD1. The ends lost 3 bases at V and 6 bases at J; junction bases unmatched: 4. The CDR3 is 13 amino acids. Germline-derived CDR1 and CDR2 are MNHEY and SVGAGI.

This clonotype was seen many times. This chain links TRBV12-3 or TRBV12-4 with TRBJ1-1; tentative D call: TRBD1 (6 bases). Trimming stripped 8 bases from V and 4 bases from J, with 17 bases between. The CDR3 length is 14 residues. In DNA form, the CDR3 reads TGTGCCAGCGGGCCCAGGGGACTTGGCACTGAAGCTTTCTTT. Its protein product is CASGPRGLGTEAFF.

This clonotype was seen many times. V gene TRBV12-3 or TRBV12-4 combines with J gene TRBJ2-7; the D gene is possibly TRBD2 (5 bases). The CDR3 is 12 amino acids. Trimming removed 1 base from V and 4 bases from J, with 5 bases in between. CDR3 region: CASSLGEYEQYF. The CDR3 DNA reads as TGTGCCAGCAGTTTAGGGGAGTACGAGCAGTACTTC.

This clonotype appeared many times. This chain uses TRBV9 with TRBJ2-1; D perhaps matches TRBD2 (5 bases). Trimming left V 7 bases short and J 5 bases short, with 7 bases between. CDR3 length equals 11 residues. Germline loops: CDR1 SGDLS, CDR2 YYNGEE. CDR3 region: CASGGNNEQFF. CDR3 DNA sequence: TGTGCCAGCGGAGGCAACAATGAGCAGTTCTTC.

This clonotype was recorded at least ten times. V is TRBV7-2 and J is TRBJ2-7; D gene ambiguous. The CDR3 runs to 15 residues. V was clipped by 1 base and J by 0 bases, with 10 bases between them. Germline V CDR1 and CDR2: SGHTA, FQGNSA. CDR3 nucleotides: TGTGCCAGCAGCTTAGAGTTAGCCCTCTCCTACGAGCAGTACTTC. Protein: CASSLELALSYEQYF.

The sample holds a few counts of this clonotype. The chain combines TRBV27 with TRBJ1-4; D gene ambiguous. Trimming took off 6 bases at V and 3 bases at J, with 14 bases between the two ends. There are 15 residues in the CDR3. Germline lookup yields CDR1 MNHEY and CDR2 SMNVEV (reference sequence). The CDR3 bases are TGTGCCAGCAGCATCAAGGGTGGACCTAATGAAAAACTGTTTTTT. It translates to CASSIKGGPNEKLFF.

This rearrangement joins TRBV7-3 to TRBJ1-5; D uncertain. This CDR3 has 15 amino acids. Germline lookup yields CDR1 SGHTA and CDR2 FQGTGA. Trimming stripped 0 bases from V and 5 bases from J, with 11 bases between. CDR3 sequence reads: CASSLTAERDQPQHF. The CDR3 coding sequence is TGTGCCAGCAGCTTAACGGCGGAGAGGGATCAGCCCCAGCATTTT.

This clonotype was seen a handful of times. The chain is built from TRBV4-1 and TRBJ2-7, with 8 positions matching TRBD2. The germline CDR1 and CDR2 sequences are MGHRA and YSYEKL. The junction had 7 bases not matched to a gene; V was cut back by 4 bases and J by 2 bases. The CDR3 extends over 15 amino acids. The CDR3 sequence: CASSLKSGSTYEQYF. CDR3 nucleotide sequence: TGCGCCAGCAGCCTTAAAAGCGGGAGTACCTACGAGCAGTACTTC.

J is TRBJ2-1 and V is TRBV29-1, with 7 bases that match TRBD2. Germline V gene sequence: CDR1 SQVTM, CDR2 ANQGSEA. V gave up 8 bases and J gave up 1 base; unmatched junction bases: 11. The CDR3 spans 15 residues. Here the CDR3 reads CSYSGTKGSYNEQFF. The CDR3 bases are TGCAGCTATTCGGGGACTAAGGGTTCCTACAATGAGCAGTTCTTC.

This clonotype has a handful of counts. The chain is built from TRBV5-1 and TRBJ2-7, with 7 bases fitting TRBD2. V was clipped by 3 bases and J by 6 bases; unmatched bases: 3. Germline CDR1 is SGHRS and CDR2 is YFSETQ. This CDR3 contains 12 residues. The CDR3 loop reads CASSWDYREQYF. CDR3 in DNA: TGCGCCAGCAGCTGGGACTATCGCGAGCAGTACTTC.

This clonotype was observed a handful of times. V and J are TRBV7-3 and TRBJ2-1; TRBD2 might be the D (6 bases). Germline loops: CDR1 SGHTA, CDR2 FQGTGA. Between the trimmed V and J ends, which lost 5 bases and 0 bases, there was a span of 14 bases. CDR3 length equals 16 residues. CDR3 protein: CASSHSGDDSYNEQFF. Here the CDR3 DNA reads TGTGCCAGCAGCCATTCGGGGGACGACTCCTACAATGAGCAGTTCTTC.